Below, one T cell receptor beta chain is given with its context. The antigen remains undetermined. They isolated at least 7 million PBMCs from each sample. It was with a sample-barcoded 5' primer and a J-beta primer mix that a second PCR of roughly 7 to 12 cycles was run. From the 5' RACE reads, TCRdb called clonotypes with MiXCR, one entry per CDR3 protein. The table records about 540,000 distinct CDR3 sequences, less than 25% of them present only once. The data belong to a study of blood T cells in healthy people across ages. The study, taken as a whole, reports: Whereas aged donors had fewer naive CD4+ cells, long-lived donors had more of them and higher diversity. Across the age range, TCR beta diversity per million T cells fell in a roughly linear way.

The length of the CDR3 is 14 residues. Trimming removed 1 base at V and 7 bases at J, with 13 bases between. Germline values: CDR1 LGHNA, CDR2 YSLEER. This sample was shared with a second study, whose subject was T cells of mothers and their children. That report adds: Researchers report slightly higher, though non-significant, overlap in related mother-child pairs than in unrelated pairs.

The clonotype originates from a boy younger than 18 in good health. The J gene is TRBJ1-1, the V gene TRBV4-3; D gene uncertain. Sequencing was performed on blood. This CDR3 is CASSQGRRSLEAFF. The DNA of the CDR3 is TGCGCCAGCAGCCAAGGGAGGAGGAGCCTTGAAGCTTTCTTT.